This T cell receptor (beta chain) stems from a study of blood T cell repertoires in COVID-19. This clone appeared a few times. The protocol was immunoSEQ multiplex PCR, while the TCRdb copy is restricted to in-frame clones and leaves out a portion. This table holds some 700,000 clones, approximately 90% found once. V lost 6 bases to trimming and J lost 5 bases; unmatched junction nucleotides: 3. The CDR3 length is 13 residues. CDR1 is KGHSH, CDR2 LQKENI, per germline. What was sequenced was peripheral blood. This TCR came from a woman aged 18-29 years with acute or convalescent COVID-19. The rearrangement joins TRBV18 to TRBJ2-7; 11 nucleotides agree with TRBD1. Here the CDR3 reads CASSRTGGNEQYF. In nucleotides, the CDR3 is TGTGCCAGCTCCCGGACAGGGGGCAACGAGCAGTACTTC.